This T cell receptor (beta chain) was recorded in a study of cytomegalovirus exposure and HLA in healthy donors (dated by TCRdb to about 2017). Background on the whole study: An earlier analysis of some 620 of the donors reported roughly 300 Gb of sequence data and some 110 million unique TCR beta sequences obtained from some 200 million T cells. An early release that covered about 600 HLA-typed donors contained 300 to 350 gigabases of sequencing data and 85 million to 100 million unique TCR sequences. Of the roughly 410 genotyped donors, less than 85% were placed in the genetic ancestry cluster associated with self-reported Caucasian donors. The aim of the study was to test whether cataloging public T cell receptors could identify signatures of past pathogen exposure. The study profiled the T cell repertoires of 550 to 700 subjects by immunosequencing and related them to cytomegalovirus serostatus. A separate validation cohort of about 110 different subjects was used in addition to the approximately 700-subject first cohort. High-throughput TCR immunosequencing, statistical association of individual TCRs with disease status, and machine learning were combined to predict cytomegalovirus infection status. A later analysis re-examined previously published TCR beta repertoires from just over 650 donors and added high-resolution HLA genotyping to investigate patterns of TCR occurrence. In the later analysis, no new phenotypic data were used to find candidate immune exposures; instead, reliance was placed on TCR beta sequences and their occurrence across donors. To decide whether each TCR beta V gene segment behaved as functional or pseudogenic, an earlier analysis of some 600 of the donors relied on high-throughput TCR beta sequencing. Alongside the repertoire data, information on donor age, sex, ethnicity and CMV serostatus was compiled. A later genetic analysis took genome-wide SNP genotypes for about 55% of the 666 donors and used that subset as a discovery cohort. All discovery cohort repertoires had been generated using a single sequencing platform. HLA typing included class I and class II loci at four-digit resolution. Typing coverage differed by locus: A, B, C, DRB1 and DQB1 were typed in roughly 620-640 donors, DQA1 in 500 to 550, DPA1 in 600 to 610, and DPB1 in around 440. Because of strong linkage in the cohort, 4 to 6 DR-DQ haplotypes were treated as single units for association and clustering. Among approximately 370 genotyped donors of the cohort, an average of roughly 230,000 unique TCR beta nucleotide sequences was sequenced per donor, of which about 20% were non-productive. Broad study findings and their caveats: Because the 87-base-pair reads could not distinguish some IMGT-functional V segments, including TRBV6-2 and TRBV6-3, those segments were excluded. An earlier analysis of approximately 540 of the donors showed that most TCR beta V segments appeared in productive rearrangements either about 90% or about 30% of the time, which broadly matched IMGT annotations. According to the authors, the approach could potentially be generalized to other disease states and immunological phenotypes. The only immune exposure information available for the cohort was CMV serostatus. Most CMV-associated TCR beta chains appeared to be HLA-restricted in a later analysis, and the HLA associations seemed to be driven largely by CMV exposure. Most TCR sequences were seen in very few donors, while some public TCRs were found in many individuals. The sequencing pipeline was judged likely to have produced a cluster of highly shared sequence variants as a technical artifact. Correlated functional status among segregating V segments might reflect linkage disequilibrium, but an unknown experimental factor could not be ruled out. Because counts were too low, about 15 rarely observed V segments, including chromosome 9 orphons, were left out of the earlier analysis of several hundred of the donors. A later genetic analysis reported fewer N-insertions in productive TCRs among donors in an Asian-associated ancestry cluster than the roughly 640-donor mean. Specific HLA alleles were associated with about 17,000 TCR beta sequences at a false discovery rate of 0.05 in a later analysis. The cohort was sequenced for TCR beta chains only, and without alpha or paired-chain data the features that could be detected were limited. In a later genetic analysis, a missense DCLRE1C variant was associated with V-gene and J-gene trimming of TCR beta chains, and the association was replicated in an independent cohort. In vitro tests confirmed that a few of the cytomegalovirus-associated TCR beta chains recognize cytomegalovirus antigens. The classifier was reported to diagnose cytomegalovirus status with high specificity and sensitivity in both the original and validation cohorts. Assigning TCR associations to individual alleles was difficult when HLA alleles, especially DR and DQ, strongly co-occurred. A later analysis reported that several top co-occurrence clusters appeared linked to parvovirus B19, influenza, CMV and Epstein-Barr virus. Compared with equally common non-associated chains, HLA-associated TCR beta chains in a later analysis were more clonally expanded and had lower generation probabilities. Presence/absence analyses assumed roughly uniform sequencing depth across donors, an assumption that may not hold. A later analysis found that TCR association rates varied across HLA loci, with DRB1 alleles showing the most associated TCRs and HLA-C alleles the fewest. Because some donors lacked HLA typing at each locus, the association tests relied only on the typed subset. A further reported finding was that TCR beta sequences accurately predicted the HLA-A and HLA-B alleles for most subjects in the first cohort. The study listed 150 to 200 TCR beta chains as associated with cytomegalovirus.

In total, 630 or so healthy bone marrow donors made up the cohort. Cohort members were all nominally healthy when sampled, although unrecorded immune exposures were likely present. The donor tested CMV seronegative and was one of the 352 seronegative cohort members. A peripheral blood sample was collected from each donor, and TCR beta sequencing was performed on peripheral blood mononuclear cells. The Qiagen DNeasy Blood Extraction Kit was used to extract genomic DNA from the blood cell samples. A note on this clone: This receptor's antigen is unknown. No qualities accompany the bases; no much larger clone lies one base away.

Receptor amplification or capture employed the immunoSEQ multiplex PCR assay. For the multiplex PCR, a mixture combining 60 forward primers for TCR Vbeta segments and 13 reverse primers for TCR Jbeta segments was used. Amplification of the CDR3 region of rearranged TCR beta genes was performed with a multiplex PCR assay on genomic DNA. On the Illumina HiSeq System, the amplified TCR beta libraries were sequenced as 87-base-pair reads. The source study handled its data this way. Across the 600 to 700 repertoires, a later analysis counted tens of millions of unique TCR beta chains, approximately 10 million of which were shared by at least two donors. To remove PCR and sequencing errors, raw reads were error-corrected and collapsed into unique sequences using a nearest-neighbor algorithm that merged closely related sequences. Alignment of CDR3 sequences to IMGT reference sequences was used to assign V, D and J gene segments. Each retained sequence needed at least a six-nucleotide match to both a V gene segment and a J gene segment. Rearrangements were called productive when the CDR3 lacked stop codons and stayed in frame with V and J; all others were non-productive. CDR3 was defined by IMGT convention, running from the second conserved V-encoded cysteine to the conserved J-encoded phenylalanine. The earlier analysis of 587 of the donors excluded sequences that lacked an unambiguous match to a single V gene segment. An earlier analysis of 587 of the donors classified V segments as functional when productive rearrangements were above 56.7% and as segregating when the standard deviation between donors was above 5%. A statistical classification framework was built to diagnose cytomegalovirus status from the catalog of TCR beta chain sequences. A later analysis assigned V and J genes by comparing TCR nucleotide sequences with IMGT/GENE-DB human TR gene sequences. Using the TCRdist pipeline, a later analysis assigned CDR3 sequences along with most-parsimonious VDJ recombination scenarios. A later analysis defined each TCR beta chain by its CDR3 amino acid sequence plus V-gene family, and excluded reads lacking a unique V-gene family. To address suspected cross-contamination and a sequencing artifact, a later analysis removed a few hundred highly shared, low-generation-probability nucleotide sequences. In a later analysis, a clonal expansion index was calculated for each public chain from normalized within-repertoire ranks of inferred template counts. A later analysis computed generation probabilities with a VDJ recombination model fitted to out-of-frame rearrangements, and checked the results against IGoR. In a later analysis, TCR-TCR, TCR-HLA and TCR-CMV co-occurrence was scored with hypergeometric tests, and a repertoire-size bias correction was applied to TCR pairs. In a later analysis, false discovery rates were estimated by permuting HLA or CMV assignments 20 times. In a later analysis, co-occurring TCRs were grouped using DBSCAN, with TCRdist sequence similarity added in when clustering inside HLA-allele-positive subsets. Co-occurrence clustering excluded repertoires with fewer than 30,000 or more than 120,000 public chains, plus five with anomalous nucleotide sharing. Held by TCRdb, this immuneACCESS table contains in-frame sequences only and omits some clones. Under half of the omission traces to an unresolved V gene where checked; the cause of the rest is unknown. The DNA was the basis for D and trimming; V, J and clone size are from that table. Across this sample there are about 70,000 clones, with 62% seen only once. The ten largest clonotypes hold 2.5% to 3% of the sample.

CDR1 and CDR2, looked up from the germline V gene, are LGHNA and YNFKEQ. The CDR3 starts with the cysteine, ends with the phenylalanine, and has 18 residues. Just the 54-base CDR3 DNA is kept, in frame starting at base 1. Clipping removes 0 bases from V and 2 bases from J, with 11 as the unmatched junction base count. The rearranged chain carries TRBV4-2 and TRBJ2-5, with 8 bases matching TRBD2. Sequenced material: PBMCs. The sequence derives from a young man in good health and CMV-seronegative. This receptor carries the CDR3 CASSQDQGQRGLQETQYF. At the DNA level, the sequence is TGTGCCAGCAGCCAAGATCAAGGGCAGCGGGGGTTACAAGAGACCCAGTACTTC.